This T cell receptor (beta chain) was sequenced during a study of blood T cell repertoires in COVID-19. The data were produced by immunoSEQ multiplex PCR, yet TCRdb's version contains in-frame clones alone and is incomplete. The repertoire has fewer than 350,000 clones, around 86% of them found once; the top ten carry about 2.2%. CDR1 and CDR2 from the germline V gene are MNHEY and SVGEGT. V dropped 3 bases and J dropped 7; count of bases not matched to a gene: 7. The length of the CDR3 is 15 residues. Sequenced material: peripheral blood. This rearrangement joins TRBV6-2 or TRBV6-3 to TRBJ2-2; 8 bases are shared with TRBD1. The TCR originated in a woman in her 30s who had recovered from COVID-19. The chain's CDR3 is CASSYSTGVIGELFF. Here the CDR3 DNA reads TGTGCCAGCAGTTATTCGACAGGGGTTATCGGGGAGCTGTTTTTT.